The 4 T cell receptor beta chains presented below share a single source sample, sequenced in a study of identical twins. TCRdb used MiXCR to reprocess the 5' RACE reads, holding one entry per CDR3 protein. Of around 1.7 million distinct CDR3 sequences in the sample, around a third were seen once. The specimen sequenced was cord blood. These receptors were collected from a newborn girl in good health.

To note about this clonotype: A much larger clone differs by one base, so this may be a read error. The rearrangement links TRBV27 to TRBJ2-7; D is uncertain. The CDR3 has 15 residues. The germline V gene encodes CDR1 MNHEY and CDR2 SMNVEV (reference sequence). The V end was cut by 0 bases, the J end by 9 bases, with 18 bases between. CDR3 nucleotides: TGTGCCAGCAGTTTATCCGCCAGGCCGTTTACTGGGCAGTACTTC. Its translation: CASSLSARPFTGQYF.

There are a few counts of this clonotype. This chain uses TRBV5-1 with TRBJ2-3, with D uncertain. Germline lookup yields CDR1 SGHRS and CDR2 YFSETQ. Trimming cost V 0 bases and J 4 bases, with 12 bases left between them. The CDR3 spans 15 residues. CDR3 nucleotides: TGCGCCAGCAGCTTGGGCACGGTGGTTGCAGATACGCAGTATTTT. Translation gives CASSLGTVVADTQYF.

This chain uses TRBV27 with TRBJ2-2; tentatively, D is TRBD2 (7 bases). The CDR3 totals 16 residues. Germline CDR1 and CDR2: MNHEY and SMNVEV (reference sequence). The V and J ends lost 6 bases and 5 bases respectively, with 19 bases between them. The CDR3 region is CASRTGGQLLTGELFF. The CDR3 nucleotides read TGTGCCAGCAGGACCGGGGGGCAGTTACTTACCGGGGAGCTGTTTTTT.

This sequence joins TRBV21-1 and TRBJ1-2; the D call in the table, TRBD1, was not verified against the DNA. TRBV21-1 is tagged as a pseudogene. This CDR3 is 15 amino acids long. Here the CDR3 DNA reads TGTGCCAGCAGCAAAGTGAGGACAGGGTCCTATGGCTACACCTTC. It encodes CASSKVRTGSYGYTF.